This TCR beta chain derives from a study of T cells in Graves' hyperthyroidism and ophthalmopathy. The overall study: Peripheral blood draws took place at initial diagnosis, ahead of any treatment.

This clonotype was seen ten or more times. The antigen is unknown. Study-level findings and limits: Most thyroid clonotypes expanded above 0.001 were also detected in blood.

RNA transcripts provided the source from which TCR beta CDR3 regions were amplified. The HTBI primer set served for first-round RT-PCR of the TCR CDR3. TCRdb recomputed calls from the multiplex PCR reads with MiXCR, one row per CDR3 protein. The top ten clones hold around 10% of a sample with about 380,000 distinct CDR3 sequences, about 14% of them seen once. Over 18 months, lack of ophthalmopathy progression marked Graves' hyperthyroidism as stable. The study excluded patients with uncontrolled infection, other autoimmune disease, pregnancy or lactation. The trim removed 4 bases at V and 5 bases at J, leaving 10 bases unmatched. Germline V gene lookup returns CDR1 MDHEN and CDR2 SYDVKM. The CDR3 length is 15 residues.

V and J are TRBV28 and TRBJ2-5; 7 positions agree with TRBD1. The sequence was collected from an older woman with Graves' hyperthyroidism. Sequenced: blood. In nucleotides, the CDR3 is TGTGCCAGCAGTTCCGGACAGGACGGATGGGAGACCCAGTACTTC. Protein product: CASSSGQDGWETQYF.